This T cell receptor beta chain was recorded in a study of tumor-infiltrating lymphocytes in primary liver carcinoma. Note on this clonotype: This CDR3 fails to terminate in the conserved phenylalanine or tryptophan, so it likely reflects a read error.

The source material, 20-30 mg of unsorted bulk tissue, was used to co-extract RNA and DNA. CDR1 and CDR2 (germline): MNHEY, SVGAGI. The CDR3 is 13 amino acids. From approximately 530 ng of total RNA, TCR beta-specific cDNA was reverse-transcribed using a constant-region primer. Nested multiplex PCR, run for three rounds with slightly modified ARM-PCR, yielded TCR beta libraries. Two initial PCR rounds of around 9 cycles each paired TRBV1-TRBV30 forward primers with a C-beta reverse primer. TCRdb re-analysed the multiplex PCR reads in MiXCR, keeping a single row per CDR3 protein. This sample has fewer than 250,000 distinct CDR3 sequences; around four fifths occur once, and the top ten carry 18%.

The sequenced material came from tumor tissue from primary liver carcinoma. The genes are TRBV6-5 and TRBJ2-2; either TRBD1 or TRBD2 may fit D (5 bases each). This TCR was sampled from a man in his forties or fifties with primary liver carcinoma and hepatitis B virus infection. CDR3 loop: CASNYQDTGKLFL. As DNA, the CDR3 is TGTGCCAGCAATTACCAGGACACCGGGAAGCTGTTTCTT.